The rows below give T cell receptor beta chains drawn from one sample of a study of T-cell memory formation after mild COVID-19. TCRdb reprocessed the 5' RACE reads with MiXCR, giving one entry per CDR3 protein. This sample has roughly 180,000 distinct CDR3 sequences; about 18% occur once, and the top ten carry more than 3%. The sequenced material came from PBMCs or a T cell subset sorted from them (not recorded which). Receptors originate from a man aged 18 to 30 who had mild COVID-19 (a few samples of this study predate the infection). Cell type and time point are not known. CDR3s include the opening cysteine and the closing phenylalanine or tryptophan. Each record gives: clone size, V gene, J gene, CDR3 protein. Not all rows give a size; the values are once, few, many and, for expanded clones, a class.

>NA|TRBV6-5|TRBJ2-3
CASRNGLSTDTQYF
>few|TRBV6-5|TRBJ1-2
CASRPSTGARYGYTF
>NA|TRBV7-3|TRBJ1-1
CASSPRTGALNTEAFF
>NA|TRBV5-1|TRBJ1-1
CASSSSVPNTEAFF
>few|TRBV10-3|TRBJ2-3
CAINPAGGYTDTQYF
>few|TRBV18|TRBJ1-4
CASSPPLRVNEKLFF
>NA|TRBV6-6|TRBJ2-2
CASTPHPSPGGDTGELFF
>few|TRBV20-1|TRBJ2-3
CSASQGRGGRGDTQYF
>few|TRBV5-1|TRBJ1-5
CAAQVDQPQHF
>few|TRBV28|TRBJ2-5
CASGPLGRETQYF
>many|TRBV3-1|TRBJ1-2
CASSRGDYGYTF